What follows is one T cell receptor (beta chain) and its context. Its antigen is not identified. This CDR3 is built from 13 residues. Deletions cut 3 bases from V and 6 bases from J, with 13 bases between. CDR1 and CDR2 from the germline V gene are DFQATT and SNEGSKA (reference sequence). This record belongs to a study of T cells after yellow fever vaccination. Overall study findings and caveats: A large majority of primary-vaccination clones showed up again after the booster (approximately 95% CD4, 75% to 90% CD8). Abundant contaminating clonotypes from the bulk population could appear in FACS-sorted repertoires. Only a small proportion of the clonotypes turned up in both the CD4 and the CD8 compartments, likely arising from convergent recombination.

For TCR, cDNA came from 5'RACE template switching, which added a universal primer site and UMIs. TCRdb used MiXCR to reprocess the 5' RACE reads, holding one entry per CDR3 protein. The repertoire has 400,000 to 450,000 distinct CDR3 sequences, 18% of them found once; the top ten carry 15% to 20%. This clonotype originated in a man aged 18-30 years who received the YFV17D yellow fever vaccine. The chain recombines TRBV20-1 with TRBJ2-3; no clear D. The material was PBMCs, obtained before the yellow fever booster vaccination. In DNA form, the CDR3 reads TGCAGTGCTAGGACCCCCCCCGGCGATACGCAGTATTTT. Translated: CSARTPPGDTQYF.